The 10 T cell receptor beta chains in this list originate from one sample, sequenced in a study of blood T cell repertoires in COVID-19. Some clones are missing from TCRdb's copy, which holds only in-frame ones; the method was immunoSEQ multiplex PCR. Of about 81,000 clones listed, 70% to 90% are singletons. The sequencing input was peripheral blood. The receptors here all came from a man aged 70-80 years with active or convalescent COVID-19.

The chain is built from TRBV9 and TRBJ1-2; unclear D gene. Germline loops: CDR1 SGDLS, CDR2 YYNGEE. The CDR3 extends over 13 amino acids. Trimming left V 4 bases short and J 4 bases short, with 11 bases between. CDR3 sequence reads: CASSSDGVYGYTF. The CDR3, as DNA: TGTGCCAGCAGCTCAGACGGGGTCTATGGCTACACCTTC. The full variable domain, rest sourced from reference TRBV9 and TRBJ1-2, is DSGVTQTPKHLITATGQRVTLRCSPRSGDLSVYWYQQSLDQGLQFLIQYYNGEERAKGNILERFSAQQFPDLHSELNLSSLELGDSALYFCASSSDGVYGYTFGSGTRLTVV.

The gene calls are TRBV6-5 and TRBJ1-6; no firm D call. The CDR3 covers 16 residues. Germline V lookup: CDR1 MNHEY, CDR2 SVGAGI. The germline V and J ends were trimmed by 2 bases and 7 bases, with 15 bases remaining between them. CDR3 nucleotides: TGTGCCAGCAGTTACCGAGGGCCGAGCGTGAATTCACCCCTCCACTTT. Its translation: CASSYRGPSVNSPLHF.

The chain recombines TRBV7-8 with TRBJ2-1; no clear D. V lost 1 base and J lost 5, with 6 bases in between. CDR3 length equals 13 residues. Germline CDR1 SGHVS, CDR2 FQNEAQ. The CDR3 region is CASSLELNNEQFF. As DNA, the CDR3 is TGTGCCAGCAGCTTAGAGCTAAACAATGAGCAGTTCTTC.

The rearrangement links TRBV7-6 to TRBJ2-3, with TRBD2 identical over 10 bases. V shed 5 bases and J 3 bases; nucleotides not matched to a gene: 8. From germline, CDR1 is SGHVS and CDR2 FNYEAQ. The CDR3 has 16 amino acids. The CDR3 region is CASSPLIAGGTDTQYF. The CDR3 DNA reads as TGTGCCAGCAGCCCCTTAATAGCGGGGGGAACAGATACGCAGTATTTT. Together with reference TRBV7-6 and TRBJ2-3, the CDR3 gives the full variable domain: GAGVSQSPRYKVTKRGQDVALRCDPISGHVSLYWYRQALGQGPEFLTYFNYEAQQDKSGLPNDRFSAERPEGSISTLTIQRTEQRDSAMYRCASSPLIAGGTDTQYFGPGTRLTVL.

The V and J genes are TRBV18 and TRBJ2-1; TRBD2 agrees at 10 bases. V trimming: 3 bases; J trimming: 2 bases; junction bases outside the gene matches: 4. Germline V CDR1 and CDR2: KGHSH, LQKENI. CDR3 size: 16 residues. The CDR3 sequence: CASSPSSGGAYNEQFF. The CDR3 coding sequence is TGTGCCAGCTCACCGTCGAGCGGGGGGGCCTACAATGAGCAGTTCTTC.

The rearrangement uses TRBV5-4 and TRBJ1-1, with D unresolved. Per the germline V gene, CDR1 is SGHNT and CDR2 is YYREEE (reference sequence). This CDR3 has 13 residues. V was pared by 0 bases and J by 4 bases, with 7 bases between. CDR3 residues: CASSLDAVTEAFF. The CDR3 DNA is TGTGCCAGCAGCTTGGATGCGGTCACTGAAGCTTTCTTT.

The chain is built from TRBV3-1 (or the pseudogene TRBV3-2) and TRBJ1-5, with D uncertain. V was shortened by 1 base and J by 7 bases, with 8 bases between the two germline ends. The CDR3 totals 13 residues. From germline, CDR1 is LGHDT and CDR2 YNNKEL (reference sequence). CDR3 sequence (DNA): TGTGCCAGCAGCCAAGGGACTTGCCAGCCCCAGCATTTT. As protein: CASSQGTCQPQHF.

The chain has TRBV5-4 and TRBJ2-7; no firm D call. This CDR3 has 13 amino acids. V shed 0 bases and J shed 1 base, with 5 bases lying between them. Germline V lookup: CDR1 SGHNT, CDR2 YYREEE (reference sequence). The CDR3 loop is CASSLAESYEQYF. As DNA, the CDR3 is TGTGCCAGCAGCTTGGCCGAGTCCTACGAGCAGTACTTC.

V usage is TRBV5-6 and J usage is TRBJ1-2; D is unclear. This CDR3 is built from 16 residues. V was pared by 4 bases and J by 3 bases, with 19 bases between. Germline lookup yields CDR1 SGHDT and CDR2 YYEEEE. CDR3 region: CASSNRGIPVDYGYTF. The DNA for the CDR3 is TGTGCCAGCAGCAACCGCGGAATCCCAGTCGACTATGGCTACACCTTC.

CDR3 DNA sequence: TGTGCCAGCCGTAGGGTGGGGCTCACTGAAGCTTTCTTT. Translating gives CASRRVGLTEAFF. The chain has TRBV19 and TRBJ1-1; a weak D match, TRBD1 (5 bases). Trimming cost V 9 bases and J 4 bases, with 15 bases left between them. Germline V CDR1 and CDR2: LNHDA, SQIVND (reference sequence). The CDR3 extends over 13 amino acids. The complete variable domain, with remaining parts taken from reference TRBV19 and TRBJ1-1, reads DGGITQSPKYLFRKEGQNVTLSCEQNLNHDAMYWYRQDPGQGLRLIYYSQIVNDFQKGDIAEGYSVSREKKESFPLTVTSAQKNPTAFYLCASRRVGLTEAFFGQGTRLTVV.